What follows describes a single T cell receptor (beta chain). Its antigen is undetermined. This record belongs to a study of Ad26.COV2.S vaccination and SARS-CoV-2 variants. Overall study context: Participant was drawn from the COV1001 Ad26.COV2.S trial arm. The study, taken as a whole, reports: Comparable non-spike TCR breadth was observed in vaccine and placebo recipients.

This CDR3 contains 13 residues. The V gene's germline CDR1 is LNHDA and CDR2 SQIVND (reference sequence). Germline trimming cut 2 bases from V and 6 bases from J; bases unmatched to any gene: 2. Measured with immunoSEQ multiplex PCR; TCRdb has only the in-frame clones, and not every one. Here the sample spans about 350,000 clones, roughly 91% being singletons. Treatment denoted: around 19 received Ad26.COV2.S at low or high dose, single or two shots; 5 received placebo; per-sample allocation not given. Sampling happened 63 days after the first vaccine or placebo injection. The donor's status was that of an adult aged 18-55 years in Boston.

This receptor was identified in a person between 18 and 65 years old who received the Ad26.COV2.S COVID-19 vaccine or a placebo. The sample was peripheral blood, taken in a trial of Ad26.COV2.S vaccine versus placebo. The V and J genes are TRBV19 and TRBJ2-7; 9 nucleotides align to TRBD1. Written as DNA, the CDR3 is TGTGCCAGTAGTATAAGGACAGGGGTCGAGCAGTACTTC. It codes for CASSIRTGVEQYF.